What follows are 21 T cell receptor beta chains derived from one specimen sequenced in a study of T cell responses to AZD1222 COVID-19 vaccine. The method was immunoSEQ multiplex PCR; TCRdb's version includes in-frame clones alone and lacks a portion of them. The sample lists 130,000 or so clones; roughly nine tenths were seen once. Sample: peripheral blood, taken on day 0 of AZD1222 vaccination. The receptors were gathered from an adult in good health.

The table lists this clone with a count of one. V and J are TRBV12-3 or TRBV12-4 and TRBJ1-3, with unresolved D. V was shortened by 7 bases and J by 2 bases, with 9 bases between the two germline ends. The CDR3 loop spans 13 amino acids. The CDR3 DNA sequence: TGTGCCAGCACTAATCACCCTGGAAACACCATATATTTT. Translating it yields CASTNHPGNTIYF.

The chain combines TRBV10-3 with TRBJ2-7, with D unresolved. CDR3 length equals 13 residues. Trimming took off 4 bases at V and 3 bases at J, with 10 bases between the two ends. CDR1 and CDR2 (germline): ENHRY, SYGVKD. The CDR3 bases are TGTGCCATCAGTGCGACACCAAGCTACGAGCAGTACTTC. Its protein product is CAISATPSYEQYF.

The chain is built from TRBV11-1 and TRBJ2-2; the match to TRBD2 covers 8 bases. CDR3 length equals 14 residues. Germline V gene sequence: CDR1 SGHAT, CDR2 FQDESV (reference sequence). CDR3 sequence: CASSSDGRAGELFF. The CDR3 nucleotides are TGTGCTAGCTCAAGTGACGGGAGGGCCGGGGAGCTGTTTTTT.

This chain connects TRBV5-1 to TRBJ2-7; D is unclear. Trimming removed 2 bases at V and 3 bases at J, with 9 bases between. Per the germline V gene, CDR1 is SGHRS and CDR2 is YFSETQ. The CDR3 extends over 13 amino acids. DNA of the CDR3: TGCGCCAGCAGCTTAAGTGGGAACTACGAGCAGTACTTC. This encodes CASSLSGNYEQYF.

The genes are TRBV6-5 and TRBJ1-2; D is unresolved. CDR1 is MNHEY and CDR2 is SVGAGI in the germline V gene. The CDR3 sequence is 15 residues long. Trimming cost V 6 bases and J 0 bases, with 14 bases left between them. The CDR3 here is CASRFRFWANYGYTF. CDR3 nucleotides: TGTGCCAGCAGGTTCAGGTTTTGGGCTAACTATGGCTACACCTTC.

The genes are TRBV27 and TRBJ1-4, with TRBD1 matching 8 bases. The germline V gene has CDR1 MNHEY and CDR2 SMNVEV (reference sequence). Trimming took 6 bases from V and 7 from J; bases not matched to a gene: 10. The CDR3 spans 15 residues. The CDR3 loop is CASSRSGTGSEKLFF. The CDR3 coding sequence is TGTGCCAGCAGCCGCTCCGGGACAGGTTCTGAAAAACTGTTTTTT. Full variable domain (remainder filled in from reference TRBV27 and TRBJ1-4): EAQVTQNPRYLITVTGKKLTVTCSQNMNHEYMSWYRQDPGLGLRQIYYSMNVEVTDKGDVPEGYKVSRKEKRNFPLILESPSPNQTSLYFCASSRSGTGSEKLFFGSGTQLSVL.

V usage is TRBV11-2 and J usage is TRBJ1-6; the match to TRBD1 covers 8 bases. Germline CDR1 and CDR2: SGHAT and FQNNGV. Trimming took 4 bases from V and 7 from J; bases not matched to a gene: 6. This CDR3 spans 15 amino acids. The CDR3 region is CASSSTGGKNSPLHF. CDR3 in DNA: TGTGCCAGCAGCTCCACAGGGGGGAAAAATTCACCCCTCCACTTT.

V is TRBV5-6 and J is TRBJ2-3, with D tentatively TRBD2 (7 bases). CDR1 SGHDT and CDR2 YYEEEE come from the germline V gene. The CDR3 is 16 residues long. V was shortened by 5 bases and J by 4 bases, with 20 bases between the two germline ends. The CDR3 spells CASSVAGEGGPDTQYF. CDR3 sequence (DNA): TGTGCCAGCAGTGTTGCGGGAGAGGGGGGGCCAGATACGCAGTATTTT.

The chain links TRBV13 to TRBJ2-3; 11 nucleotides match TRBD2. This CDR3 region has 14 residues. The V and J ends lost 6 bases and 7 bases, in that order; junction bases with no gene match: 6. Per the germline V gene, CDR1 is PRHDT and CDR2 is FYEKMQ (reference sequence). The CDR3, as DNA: TGTGCCAGCAGACTAGCGGGGGCCCCCAATACGCAGTATTTT. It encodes CASRLAGAPNTQYF.

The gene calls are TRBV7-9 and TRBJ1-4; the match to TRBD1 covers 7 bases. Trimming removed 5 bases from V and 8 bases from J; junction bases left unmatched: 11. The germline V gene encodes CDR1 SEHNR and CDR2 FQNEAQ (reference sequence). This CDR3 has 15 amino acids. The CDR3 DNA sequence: TGTGCCAGCAGCCCACAGGGGTTCCGAGGAGAAAAACTGTTTTTT. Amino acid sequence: CASSPQGFRGEKLFF.

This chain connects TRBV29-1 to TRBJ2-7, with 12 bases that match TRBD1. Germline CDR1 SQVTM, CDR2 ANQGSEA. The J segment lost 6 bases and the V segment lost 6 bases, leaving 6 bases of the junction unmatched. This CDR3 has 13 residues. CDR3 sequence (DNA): TGCAGCGTGACAGGGACAGGGGGCGTCGAGCAGTACTTC. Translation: CSVTGTGGVEQYF.

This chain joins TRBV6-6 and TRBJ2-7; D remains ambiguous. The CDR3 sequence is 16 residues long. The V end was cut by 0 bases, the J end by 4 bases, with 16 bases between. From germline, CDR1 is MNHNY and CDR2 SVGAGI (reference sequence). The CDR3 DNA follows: TGTGCCAGCAGTTACTCTCCCAAAAGCCCAGGTTACGAGCAGTACTTC. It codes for CASSYSPKSPGYEQYF.

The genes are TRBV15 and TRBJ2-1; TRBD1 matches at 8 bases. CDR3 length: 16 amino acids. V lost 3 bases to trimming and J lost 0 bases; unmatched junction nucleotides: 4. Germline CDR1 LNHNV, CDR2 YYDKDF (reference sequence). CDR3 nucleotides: TGTGCCACCAGCAGCCTAACAGGGGGCTCCTACAATGAGCAGTTCTTC. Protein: CATSSLTGGSYNEQFF.

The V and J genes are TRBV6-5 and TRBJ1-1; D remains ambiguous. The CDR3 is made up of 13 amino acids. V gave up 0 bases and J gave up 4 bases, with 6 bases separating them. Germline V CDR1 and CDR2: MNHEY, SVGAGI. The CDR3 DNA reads TGTGCCAGCAGTTACTCGTACAGCACTGAAGCTTTCTTT. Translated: CASSYSYSTEAFF.

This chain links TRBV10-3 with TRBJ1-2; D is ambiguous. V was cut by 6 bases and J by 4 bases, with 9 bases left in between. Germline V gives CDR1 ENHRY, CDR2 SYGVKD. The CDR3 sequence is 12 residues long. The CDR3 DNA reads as TGTGCCATCAGGACGGCGTCCTATGGCTACACCTTC. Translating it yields CAIRTASYGYTF.

CDR3 DNA sequence: TGTGCCAGCAGCTTGGGTCCGAGCTCCTATAATTCACCCCTCCACTTT. This translates into CASSLGPSSYNSPLHF. The chain carries TRBV7-9 and TRBJ1-6; D gene uncertain. This CDR3 has 16 amino acids. Germline V gene sequence: CDR1 SEHNR, CDR2 FQNEAQ (reference sequence). V dropped 3 bases and J dropped 0 bases, with 9 bases sitting between them. The full variable domain, with the rest looked up from reference TRBV7-9 and TRBJ1-6, is DTGVSQNPRHKITKRGQNVTFRCDPISEHNRLYWYRQTLGQGPEFLTYFQNEAQLEKSRLLSDRFSAERPKGSFSTLEIQRTEQGDSAMYLCASSLGPSSYNSPLHFGNGTRLTVT.

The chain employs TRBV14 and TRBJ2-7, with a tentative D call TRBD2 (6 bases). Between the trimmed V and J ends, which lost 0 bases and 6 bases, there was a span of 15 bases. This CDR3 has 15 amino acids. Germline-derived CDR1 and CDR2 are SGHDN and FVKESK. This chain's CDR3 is CASSQEGGRGAEQYF. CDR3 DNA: TGTGCCAGCAGCCAAGAAGGAGGGAGAGGAGCCGAGCAGTACTTC. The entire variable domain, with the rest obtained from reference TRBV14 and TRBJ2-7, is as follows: EAGVTQFPSHSVIEKGQTVTLRCDPISGHDNLYWYRRVMGKEIKFLLHFVKESKQDESGMPNNRFLAERTGGTYSTLKVQPAELEDSGVYFCASSQEGGRGAEQYFGPGTRLTVT.

CDR3 protein: CATSDSELGAAFF. DNA for the CDR3: TGTGCCACCAGTGATTCCGAGTTAGGAGCAGCTTTCTTT. The chain has TRBV24-1 and TRBJ1-1; D remains unclear. Germline V CDR1 and CDR2: KGHDR, SFDVKD. This CDR3 is built from 13 residues. V was shortened by 2 bases and J by 10 bases, with 13 bases between the two germline ends.

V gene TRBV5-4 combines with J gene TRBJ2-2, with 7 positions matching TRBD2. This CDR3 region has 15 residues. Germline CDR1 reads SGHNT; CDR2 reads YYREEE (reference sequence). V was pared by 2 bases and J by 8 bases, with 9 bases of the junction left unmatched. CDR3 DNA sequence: TGTGCCAGCAGCTTAGCGGGAACGATAGGGGGGGAGCTGTTTTTT. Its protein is CASSLAGTIGGELFF. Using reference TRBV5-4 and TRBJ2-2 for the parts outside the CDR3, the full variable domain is ETGVTQSPTHLIKTRGQQVTLRCSSQSGHNTVSWYQQALGQGPQFIFQYYREEENGRGNFPPRFSGLQFPNYSSELNVNALELDDSALYLCASSLAGTIGGELFFGEGSRLTVL.

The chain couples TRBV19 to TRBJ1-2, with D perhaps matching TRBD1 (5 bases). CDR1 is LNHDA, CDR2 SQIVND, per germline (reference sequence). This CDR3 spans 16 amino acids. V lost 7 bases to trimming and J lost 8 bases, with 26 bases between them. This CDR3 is CASKGLRDGLNDGYTF. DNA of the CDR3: TGTGCCAGTAAAGGGTTGAGGGACGGGCTTAATGACGGCTACACCTTC.

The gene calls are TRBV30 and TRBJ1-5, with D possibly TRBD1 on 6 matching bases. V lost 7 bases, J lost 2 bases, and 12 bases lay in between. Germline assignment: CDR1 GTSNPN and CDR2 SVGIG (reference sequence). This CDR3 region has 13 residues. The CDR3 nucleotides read TGTGCCTACCGGTCAGGGGGCAATCAGCCCCAGCATTTT. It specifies CAYRSGGNQPQHF.